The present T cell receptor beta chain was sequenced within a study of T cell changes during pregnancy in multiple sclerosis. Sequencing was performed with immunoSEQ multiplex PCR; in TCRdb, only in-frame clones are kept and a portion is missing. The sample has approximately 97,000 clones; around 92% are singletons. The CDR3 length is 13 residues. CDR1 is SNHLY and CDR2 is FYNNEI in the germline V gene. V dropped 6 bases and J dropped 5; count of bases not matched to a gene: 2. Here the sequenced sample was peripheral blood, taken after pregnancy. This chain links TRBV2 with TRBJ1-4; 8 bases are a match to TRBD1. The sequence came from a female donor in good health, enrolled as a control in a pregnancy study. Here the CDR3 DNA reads TGTGCCAGCAGGGGACAGGCGAATGAAAAACTGTTTTTT. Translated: CASRGQANEKLFF.